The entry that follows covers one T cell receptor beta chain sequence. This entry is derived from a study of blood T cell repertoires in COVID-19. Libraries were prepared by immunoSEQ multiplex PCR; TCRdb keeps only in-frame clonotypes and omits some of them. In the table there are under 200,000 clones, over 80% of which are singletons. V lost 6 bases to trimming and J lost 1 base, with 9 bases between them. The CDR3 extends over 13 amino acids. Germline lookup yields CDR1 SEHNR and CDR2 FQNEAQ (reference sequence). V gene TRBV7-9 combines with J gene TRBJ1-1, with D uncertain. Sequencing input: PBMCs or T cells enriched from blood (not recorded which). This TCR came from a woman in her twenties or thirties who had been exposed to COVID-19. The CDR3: CASRQVGNTEAFF. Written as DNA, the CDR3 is TGTGCCAGCAGGCAGGTGGGGAACACTGAAGCTTTCTTT.